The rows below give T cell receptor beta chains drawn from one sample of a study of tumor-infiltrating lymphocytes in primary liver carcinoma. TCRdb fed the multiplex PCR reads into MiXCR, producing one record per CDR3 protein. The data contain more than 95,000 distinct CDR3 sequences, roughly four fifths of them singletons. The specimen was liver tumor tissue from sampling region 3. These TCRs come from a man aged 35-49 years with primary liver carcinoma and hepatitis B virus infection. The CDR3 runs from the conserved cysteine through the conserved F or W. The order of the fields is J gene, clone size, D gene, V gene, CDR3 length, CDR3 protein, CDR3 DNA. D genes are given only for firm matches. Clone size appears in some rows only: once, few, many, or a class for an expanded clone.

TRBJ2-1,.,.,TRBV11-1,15,CASRPAWVLSNELFF,TGTGCCAGCAGACCCGCATGGGTTCTGAGCAATGAGCTGTTCTTC
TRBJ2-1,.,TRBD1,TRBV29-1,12,CGVPTGSNDQFF,TGCGGCGTACCGACAGGGTCCAATGATCAGTTCTTC
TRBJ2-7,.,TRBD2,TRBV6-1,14,CVSSVGGSGGEQYF,TGTGTCAGCAGTGTCGGCGGGAGCGGGGGCGAGCAGTATTTC
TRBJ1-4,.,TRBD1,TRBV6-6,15,CASIFRTGGDERLFF,TGTGCCAGCATTTTTAGGACAGGGGGCGATGAAAGACTGTTTTTT
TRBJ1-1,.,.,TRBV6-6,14,CASGGIGVKTEAFF,TGTGCCAGCGGTGGGATAGGGGTAAAGACTGAAGCTTTCTTT
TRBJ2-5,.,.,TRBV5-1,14,CASSLITGSDTQYF,TGCGCCAGCAGCTTGATTACAGGTTCAGATACCCAGTACTTC
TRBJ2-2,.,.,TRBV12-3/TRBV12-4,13,CASSQSRIGELFF,TGTGCCAGCAGTCAGAGTAGGATCGGGGAGCTGTTTTTT
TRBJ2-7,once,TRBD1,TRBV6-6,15,CASSPRQGPLYKQYF,TGTGCTAGCAGTCCGCGACAGGGACCGCTCTACAAGCAGTACTTC
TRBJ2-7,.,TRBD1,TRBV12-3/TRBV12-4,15,CTSKPGQGISYEQYF,TGTACTAGCAAACCGGGACAGGGGATCTCCTACGAGCAGTACTTC
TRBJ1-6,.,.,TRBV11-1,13,CASTWTLVSPIHF,TGTGCCAGCACCTGGACACTGGTTTCACCCATCCACTTT
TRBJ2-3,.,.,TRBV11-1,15,CASSLPMVSTDTQYF,TGTGCCAGCAGTTTGCCTATGGTGAGCACAGATACGCAGTATTTT
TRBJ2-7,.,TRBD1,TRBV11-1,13,CDSRGSRSYEQYF,TGTGACAGCAGGGGGAGTCGATCCTACGAGCAGTACTTC
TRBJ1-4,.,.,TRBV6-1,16,CASSEAGISTNEKLFF,TGTGCCAGCAGTGAAGCGGGTATTTCAACTAATGAAAAGCTGTTTTTT